This TCR beta chain was sequenced for a study of blood T cell repertoires in COVID-19. Across the whole study: The United States, Italy and Spain provided the acute and convalescent COVID-19 samples. T cells, B-cell-depleted T cells, or PBMCs provided the cDNA or gDNA that served as material.

The V end lost 8 bases, the J end lost 4 bases, and 11 bases lay between the germline ends. Germline loops: CDR1 MNHEY, CDR2 SVGAGI. The CDR3 runs 12 residues. TCRdb keeps only in-frame clones here, not all; method: immunoSEQ multiplex PCR. The sample contains about 80,000 clones, around 83% of which appear only once. This clone was counted a single time. The sequence was obtained from an older man with active or convalescent COVID-19. This chain connects TRBV6-5 to TRBJ1-1; tentative D call: TRBD1 (6 bases). Sequenced input: peripheral blood. The CDR3 sequence is CASEQGGTEAFF. The CDR3 DNA reads TGTGCCAGCGAACAGGGTGGCACTGAAGCTTTCTTT.